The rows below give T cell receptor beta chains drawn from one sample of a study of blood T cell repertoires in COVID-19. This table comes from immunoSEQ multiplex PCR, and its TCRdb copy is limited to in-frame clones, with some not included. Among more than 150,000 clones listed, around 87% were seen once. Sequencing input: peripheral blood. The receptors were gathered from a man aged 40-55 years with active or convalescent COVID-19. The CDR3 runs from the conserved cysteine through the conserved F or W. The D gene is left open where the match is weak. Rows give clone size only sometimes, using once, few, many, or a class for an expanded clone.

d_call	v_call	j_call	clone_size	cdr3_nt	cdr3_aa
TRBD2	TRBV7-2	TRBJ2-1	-	TGTGCCAGCAGCCCGCAACTAGCGGGGGGGAACAATGAGCAGTTCTTC	CASSPQLAGGNNEQFF
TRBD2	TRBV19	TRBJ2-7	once	TGTGCCAGTAGTATATCGGGGGGAGAGGCTTACGAGCAGTACTTC	CASSISGGEAYEQYF
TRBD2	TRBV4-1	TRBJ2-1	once	TGCGCCAGCAGCCAAGATCAAAGTAGCGGGGGATACAATGAGCAGTTCTTC	CASSQDQSSGGYNEQFF
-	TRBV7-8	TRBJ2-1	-	TGTGCCAGCAGCGCAGGCGAAACAGATTTTTACAATGAGCAGTTCTTC	CASSAGETDFYNEQFF
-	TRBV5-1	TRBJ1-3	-	TGCGCCAGCAGCTTGGATACGAGCTCTGGAAACACCATATATTTT	CASSLDTSSGNTIYF
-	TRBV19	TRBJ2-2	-	TGTGCCAGTAGTGGGCGTAGGGAGGGGGTCACCGGGGAGCTGTTTTTT	CASSGRREGVTGELFF
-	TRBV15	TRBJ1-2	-	TGTGCCACCAGCAGAGAGCGGAACTATGGCTACACCTTC	CATSRERNYGYTF
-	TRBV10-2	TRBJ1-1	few	TGCGCCAGCAGTGAGACGGCAGGTAACACTGAAGCTTTCTTT	CASSETAGNTEAFF
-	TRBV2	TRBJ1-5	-	TGTGCCAGCAGTGAAGCGGCGGGGGGCACTGGCCAGCCCCAGCATTTT	CASSEAAGGTGQPQHF
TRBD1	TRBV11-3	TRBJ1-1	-	TGTGCCAGCAGCTTAGGCAGGGGGCGCACGTTGGCTTTCTTT	CASSLGRGRTLAFF
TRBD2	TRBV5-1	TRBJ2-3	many	TGCGCCAGCAGCTTGAGGACTAGCGGGGGCCTTACAGATACGCAGTATTTT	CASSLRTSGGLTDTQYF
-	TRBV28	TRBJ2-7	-	TGTGCCAGCAGTTTACTGGGCTTCGAGCAGTACTTC	CASSLLGFEQYF
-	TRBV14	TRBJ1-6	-	TGTGCCAGCAGCCCATCGAAAACAGGGTCGCCCCTCCACTTT	CASSPSKTGSPLHF
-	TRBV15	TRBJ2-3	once	TGTGCCACTCCCGGGGGTAGCACAGATACGCAGTATTTT	CATPGGSTDTQYF
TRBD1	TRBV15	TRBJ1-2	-	TGTGCCACCAGCCGCGGGGGGACAGGGGGCAGTGGCTACACCTTC	CATSRGGTGGSGYTF
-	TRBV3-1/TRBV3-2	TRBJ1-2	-	TGTGCCAGCACCACCAGAGGGCGAATCGGCTATGGCTACACCTTC	CASTTRGRIGYGYTF
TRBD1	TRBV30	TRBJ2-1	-	TGTGCCTGGAGTGCGGGACAGGGTTACAATGAGCAGTTCTTC	CAWSAGQGYNEQFF
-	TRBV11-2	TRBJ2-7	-	TGTGCCAGCAGCCCATTGGGGGGTCGGGGCGAGCAGTACTTC	CASSPLGGRGEQYF
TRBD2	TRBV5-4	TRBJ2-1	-	TGTGCCAGCAGCAGAAAGAAGCGGGGGGACAATGAGCAGTTCTTC	CASSRKKRGDNEQFF
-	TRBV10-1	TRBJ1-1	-	TGCGCCAGCAGTGAGGTGAGAAACACTGAAGCTTTCTTT	CASSEVRNTEAFF
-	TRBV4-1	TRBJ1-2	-	TGCGCCAGCAGCCAAGTCGACACACAAGAAATTAACTATGGCTACACCTTC	CASSQVDTQEINYGYTF
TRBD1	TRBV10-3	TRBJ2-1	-	TGTGCCATCGGACGGGACAGGGGACAGGATGAGCAGTTCTTC	CAIGRDRGQDEQFF
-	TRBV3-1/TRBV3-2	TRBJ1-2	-	TGTGCCAGCAGCCAAGAGGTCAGGAACTATGGCTACACCTTC	CASSQEVRNYGYTF
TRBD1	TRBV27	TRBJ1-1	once	TGTGCCAGCAGTGACAGGGGGCTTACTGAAGCTTTCTTT	CASSDRGLTEAFF
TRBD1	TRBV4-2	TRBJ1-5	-	TGTGCCAGCAGCCAAGAGACAGGGATAAATCAGCCCCAGCATTTT	CASSQETGINQPQHF
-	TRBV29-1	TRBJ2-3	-	TGCAGCGTTCGATTAAGCGGGAGCACAGATACGCAGTATTTT	CSVRLSGSTDTQYF
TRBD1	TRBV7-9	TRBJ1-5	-	TGTGCCAGCAGCTTTGGGACAGGAGGCAATCAGCCCCAGCATTTT	CASSFGTGGNQPQHF
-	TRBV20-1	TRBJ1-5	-	TGCAGTGCTCCCGACAAGATGGCCCAGCATTTT	CSAPDKMAQHF
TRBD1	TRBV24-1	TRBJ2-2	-	TGTGCCACCATAGGACAGGGCTACACCGGGGAGCTGTTTTTT	CATIGQGYTGELFF